This T cell receptor beta chain was retrieved from a study of cytomegalovirus exposure and HLA in healthy donors. Study-wide findings and caveats: Later analysis revealed greater clonal expansion in HLA-associated TCR beta chains than in equally common others.

V was clipped by 7 bases and J by 4 bases, with 16 bases between them. This CDR3 has 14 residues. Germline assignment: CDR1 SGHRS and CDR2 YFSETQ. For this clone: The target antigen is unknown.

With 60 Vbeta and 13 Jbeta primers, the PCR was carried out. Sequenced by immunoSEQ multiplex PCR; TCRdb stores in-frame clones only, minus some. The table includes under 250,000 clones, under 85% detected once. The specimen sequenced was PBMCs. This sequence was found in a woman aged 45-65 years in good health and CMV-seropositive. The chain carries TRBV5-1 and TRBJ2-3; D might be TRBD2 (5 bases). The CDR3 DNA follows: TGCGCCAGCGGAGGCACGGGGTATGCAGATACGCAGTATTTT. Residues: CASGGTGYADTQYF.